The TCR beta chain under discussion was sequenced for a study of blood T cell repertoires in COVID-19. Overall study: The study drew acute and convalescent COVID-19 samples from the United States, Italy and Spain.

Trimming left V 0 bases short and J 7 bases short, with 11 bases between. The length of the CDR3 is 14 residues. Germline V gene sequence: CDR1 SGHRS, CDR2 YFSETQ. This clone appeared a single time. TCRdb's copy holds only in-frame clones and misses some; the assay was immunoSEQ multiplex PCR. Altogether 150,000 to 200,000 clones are present, 87% being singletons, with the ten largest covering around 1.4%. This TCR came from a woman aged 50 to 65 with acute or convalescent COVID-19. Sequencing was carried out using peripheral blood. The rearrangement joins TRBV5-1 to TRBJ2-1; possible D gene TRBD2, 5 bases. CDR3 loop: CASSLAGRGNEQFF. The DNA of the CDR3 is TGCGCCAGCAGCTTGGCTGGCAGAGGGAATGAGCAGTTCTTC.